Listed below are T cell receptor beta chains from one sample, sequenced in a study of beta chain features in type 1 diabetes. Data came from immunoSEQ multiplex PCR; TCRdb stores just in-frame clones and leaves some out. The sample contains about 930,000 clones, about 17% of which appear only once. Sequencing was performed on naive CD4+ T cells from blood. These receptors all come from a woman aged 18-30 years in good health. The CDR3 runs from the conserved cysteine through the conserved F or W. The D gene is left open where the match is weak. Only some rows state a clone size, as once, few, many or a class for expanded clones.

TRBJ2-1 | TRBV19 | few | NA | CASSGGRAYNEQFF | TGTGCCAGTAGTGGGGGAAGGGCCTACAATGAGCAGTTCTTC
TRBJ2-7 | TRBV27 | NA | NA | CASSGAGYEQYF | TGTGCCAGCAGTGGGGCGGGCTACGAGCAGTACTTC
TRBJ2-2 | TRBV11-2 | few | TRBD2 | CASSYTSGGNTGELFF | TGTGCCAGCAGCTATACGAGCGGGGGAAACACCGGGGAGCTGTTTTTT
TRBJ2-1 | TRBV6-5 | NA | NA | CASSLLSGHRPNEQFF | TGTGCCAGCAGTTTATTGAGCGGACATCGGCCCAATGAGCAGTTCTTC
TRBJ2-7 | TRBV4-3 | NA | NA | CASSQGEGRYEQYF | TGCGCCAGCAGCCAGGGCGAGGGACGCTACGAGCAGTACTTC
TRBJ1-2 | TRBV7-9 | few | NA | CASSSRGQRSANYGYTF | TGTGCCAGCAGCTCCCGGGGGCAGCGCTCAGCAAACTATGGCTACACCTTC
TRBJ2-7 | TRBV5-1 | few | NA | CASSLAAGSSYEQYF | TGCGCCAGCAGCTTGGCTGCGGGAAGCTCCTACGAGCAGTACTTC
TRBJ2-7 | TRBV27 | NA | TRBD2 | CASSSLRSGSYHEQYF | TGTGCCAGCAGTTCGCTTCGGAGCGGGAGCTACCACGAGCAGTACTTC
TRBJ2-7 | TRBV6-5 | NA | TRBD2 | CASSRLRGAYEQYF | TGTGCCAGCAGTCGACTTCGGGGGGCCTACGAGCAGTACTTC
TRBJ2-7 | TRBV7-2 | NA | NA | CASSLTPTYYEQYF | TGTGCCAGCAGCTTGACACCCACCTACTACGAGCAGTACTTC
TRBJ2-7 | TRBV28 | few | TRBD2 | CASSLGLRGRNYEQYF | TGTGCCAGCAGTTTAGGGCTGCGCGGGAGAAACTACGAGCAGTACTTC
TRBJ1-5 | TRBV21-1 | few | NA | CASSNFRGEIYSNQPQHF | TGTGCCAGCAGCAACTTCAGGGGGGAAATCTATAGCAATCAGCCCCAGCATTTT
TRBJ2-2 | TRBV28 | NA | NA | CASRNQVAGELFF | TGTGCCAGCAGGAACCAGGTGGCCGGGGAGCTGTTTTTT
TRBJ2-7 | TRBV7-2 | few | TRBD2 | CASSLAGRGTYEQYF | TGTGCCAGCAGCTTAGCGGGGCGGGGGACCTACGAGCAGTACTTC
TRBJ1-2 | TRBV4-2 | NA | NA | CASSQDLPLGYTF | TGTGCCAGCAGCCAAGATCTTCCCTTGGGCTACACCTTC
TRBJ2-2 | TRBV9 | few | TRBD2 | CASSAGSGSLLSGELFF | TGTGCCAGCAGCGCAGGTAGCGGGAGCTTGCTTTCCGGGGAGCTGTTTTTT
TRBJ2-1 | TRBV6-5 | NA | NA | CASSYFGSYNEQFF | TGTGCCAGCAGTTACTTCGGGAGTTACAATGAGCAGTTCTTC
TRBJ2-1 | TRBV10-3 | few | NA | CAISEGTSYHEQFF | TGTGCCATCAGTGAGGGGACCTCCTACCATGAGCAGTTCTTC
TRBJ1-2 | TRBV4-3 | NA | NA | CASSQDLRQIYGYTF | TGCGCCAGCAGCCAAGATTTAAGGCAGATCTATGGCTACACCTTC
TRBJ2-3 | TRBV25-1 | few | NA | CASSQTGAKNTQYF | TGTGCCAGCAGCCAGACAGGTGCCAAAAATACGCAGTATTTT
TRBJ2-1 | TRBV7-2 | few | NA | CASSLDSQGFNEQFF | TGTGCCAGCAGCTTAGATTCCCAGGGATTCAATGAGCAGTTCTTC
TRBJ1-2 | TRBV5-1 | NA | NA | CASSQSSGAAGGYTF | TGCGCCAGCAGCCAGTCGTCGGGGGCGGCGGGTGGCTACACCTTC
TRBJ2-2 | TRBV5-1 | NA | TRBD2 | CASSPLRGRATGELFF | TGCGCCAGCAGCCCTTTACGCGGGAGGGCCACCGGGGAGCTGTTTTTT
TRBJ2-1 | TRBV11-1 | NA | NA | CASSLGEGLNEQFF | TGTGCCAGCAGCTTAGGAGAGGGTCTCAATGAGCAGTTCTTC
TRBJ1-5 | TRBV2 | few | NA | CASGLENSNQPQHF | TGTGCCAGCGGGTTGGAGAATAGCAATCAGCCCCAGCATTTT
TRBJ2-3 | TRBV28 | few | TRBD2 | CASSLGVPGGPRTDTQYF | TGTGCCAGCAGTTTAGGGGTTCCGGGAGGGCCTCGCACAGATACGCAGTATTTT
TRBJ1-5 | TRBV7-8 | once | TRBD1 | CASSLRQGGMNNQPQHF | TGTGCCAGCAGCCTTCGACAGGGGGGTATGAACAATCAGCCCCAGCATTTT
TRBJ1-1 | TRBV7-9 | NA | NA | CASSLVAEGAFF | TGTGCCAGCAGCTTAGTGGCAGAGGGTGCTTTCTTT
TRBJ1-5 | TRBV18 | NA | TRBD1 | CASSPGQDQPQHF | TGTGCCAGCTCACCGGGACAGGATCAGCCCCAGCATTTT
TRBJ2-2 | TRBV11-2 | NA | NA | CASMDQLTGELFF | TGTGCCAGCATGGACCAGTTAACCGGGGAGCTGTTTTTT
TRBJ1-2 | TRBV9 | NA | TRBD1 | CASSRRDSSNYGYTF | TGTGCCAGCAGCAGAAGGGACAGCTCTAACTATGGCTACACCTTC
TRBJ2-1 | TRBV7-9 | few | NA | CASSPKMGFDNEQFF | TGTGCCAGCAGCCCAAAAATGGGCTTTGACAATGAGCAGTTCTTC
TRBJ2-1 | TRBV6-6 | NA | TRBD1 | CASSSPGQGARNEQFF | TGTGCCAGCAGTTCCCCGGGACAGGGGGCGCGAAATGAGCAGTTCTTC
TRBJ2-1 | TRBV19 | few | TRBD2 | CASSSRKTSGREHNEQFF | TGTGCCAGTAGTTCGCGCAAGACTAGCGGGAGGGAACACAATGAGCAGTTCTTC
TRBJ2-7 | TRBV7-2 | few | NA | CASSLRSQVYQSDEQYF | TGTGCCAGCAGCTTAAGGTCCCAGGTGTATCAGTCCGACGAGCAGTACTTC
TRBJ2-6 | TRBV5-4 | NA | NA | CASSLVTAVVTGANVLTF | TGTGCCAGCAGCTTGGTAACCGCCGTGGTAACCGGGGCCAACGTCCTGACTTTC
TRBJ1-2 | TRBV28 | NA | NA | CASYSLRGSYGYTF | TGTGCCAGTTATAGTCTTCGGGGCTCCTATGGCTACACCTTC
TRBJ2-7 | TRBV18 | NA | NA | CASSPAGNNEQYF | TGTGCCAGCTCACCCGCGGGGAACAACGAGCAGTACTTC
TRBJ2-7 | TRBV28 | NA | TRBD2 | CASKGGSLSGEQYF | TGTGCCAGCAAGGGCGGGAGCCTCTCAGGGGAGCAGTACTTC